This T cell receptor (beta chain) was recovered during a study of memory CD4+ T cells and cytomegalovirus serostatus. Single viable CD3+CD4+CD8-CD45RO+ cells were sorted as the memory CD4+ T cells. Method: immunoSEQ multiplex PCR; TCRdb's copy keeps in-frame clones and lacks some. In the table there are nearly 50,000 clones, 78% of which are singletons. This TCR derives from an adult in good health and CMV-seronegative. The sample comprised memory CD4+ T cells from blood.

CDR3 amino acids: CATSRGWGRGGTGELFF. DNA for the CDR3: TGTGCCACCAGCAGAGGGTGGGGAAGGGGTGGCACCGGGGAGCTGTTTTTT. V usage is TRBV15 and J usage is TRBJ2-2; tentative D call: TRBD1 (5 bases). This CDR3 contains 17 residues. In germline, CDR1 is LNHNV, CDR2 YYDKDF (reference sequence). Trimming removed 1 base from V and 4 bases from J, with 16 bases in between. The variable domain in full, completed from reference TRBV15 and TRBJ2-2, reads DAMVIQNPRYQVTQFGKPVTLSCSQTLNHNVMYWYQQKSSQAPKLLFHYYDKDFNNEADTPDNFQSRRPNTSFCFLDIRSPGLGDTAMYLCATSRGWGRGGTGELFFGEGSRLTVL.